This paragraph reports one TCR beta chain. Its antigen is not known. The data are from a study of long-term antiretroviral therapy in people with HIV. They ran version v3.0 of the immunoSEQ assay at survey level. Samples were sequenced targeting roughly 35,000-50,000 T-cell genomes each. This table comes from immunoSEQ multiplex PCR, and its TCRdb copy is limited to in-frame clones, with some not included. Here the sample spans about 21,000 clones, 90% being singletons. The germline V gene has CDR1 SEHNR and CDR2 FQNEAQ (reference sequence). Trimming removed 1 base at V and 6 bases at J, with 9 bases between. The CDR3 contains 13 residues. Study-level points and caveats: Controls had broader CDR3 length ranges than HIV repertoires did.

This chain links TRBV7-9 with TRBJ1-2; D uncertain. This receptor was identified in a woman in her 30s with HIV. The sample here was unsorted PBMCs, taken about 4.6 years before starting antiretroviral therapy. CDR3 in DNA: TGTGCCAGCAGCTTAGGGTGGGCAAATGGCTACACCTTC. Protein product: CASSLGWANGYTF.